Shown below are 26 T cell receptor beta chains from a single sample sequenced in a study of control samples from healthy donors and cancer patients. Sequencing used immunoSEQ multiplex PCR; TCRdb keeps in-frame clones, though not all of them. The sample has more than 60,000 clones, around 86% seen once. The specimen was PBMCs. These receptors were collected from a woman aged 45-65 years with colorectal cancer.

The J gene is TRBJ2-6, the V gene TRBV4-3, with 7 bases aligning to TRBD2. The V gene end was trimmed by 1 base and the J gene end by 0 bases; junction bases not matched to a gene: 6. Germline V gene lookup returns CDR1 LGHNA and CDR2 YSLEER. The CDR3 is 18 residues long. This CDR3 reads CASSQVASGVSGANVLTF. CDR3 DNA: TGCGCCAGCAGCCAAGTGGCTAGCGGTGTCTCTGGGGCCAACGTCCTGACTTTC.

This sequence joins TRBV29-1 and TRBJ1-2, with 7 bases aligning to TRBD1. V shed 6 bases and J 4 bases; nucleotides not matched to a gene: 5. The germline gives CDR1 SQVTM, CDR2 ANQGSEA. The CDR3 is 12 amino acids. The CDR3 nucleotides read TGCAGCGTGACAGGGAAAGGCTATGGCTACACCTTC. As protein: CSVTGKGYGYTF. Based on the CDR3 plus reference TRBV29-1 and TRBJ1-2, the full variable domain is SAVISQKPSRDICQRGTSLTIQCQVDSQVTMMFWYRQQPGQSLTLIATANQGSEATYESGFVIDKFPISRPNLTFSTLTVSNMSPEDSSIYLCSVTGKGYGYTFGSGTRLTVV.

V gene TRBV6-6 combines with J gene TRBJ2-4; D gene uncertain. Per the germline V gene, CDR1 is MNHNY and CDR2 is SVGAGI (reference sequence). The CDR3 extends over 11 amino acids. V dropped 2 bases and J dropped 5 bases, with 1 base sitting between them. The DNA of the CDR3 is TGTGCCAGCAGTTACGAAAACATTCAGTACTTC. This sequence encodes CASSYENIQYF.

As DNA, the CDR3 is TGCGCCAGCAGCCAAGGACTGGGATCCTACGAGCAGTACGTC. This encodes CASSQGLGSYEQYV. The chain is built from TRBV4-3 and TRBJ2-7; the D is unclear. Germline V gives CDR1 LGHNA, CDR2 YSLEER. The CDR3 length is 14 residues. V gave up 1 base and J gave up 1 base, with 8 bases separating them.

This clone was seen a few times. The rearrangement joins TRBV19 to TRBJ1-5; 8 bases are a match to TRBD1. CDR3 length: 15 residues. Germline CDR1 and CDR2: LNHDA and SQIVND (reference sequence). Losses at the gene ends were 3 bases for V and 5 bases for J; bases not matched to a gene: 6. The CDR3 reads CASSIIAGGDQPQHF. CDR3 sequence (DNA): TGTGCCAGTAGTATTATCGCAGGGGGCGATCAGCCCCAGCATTTT. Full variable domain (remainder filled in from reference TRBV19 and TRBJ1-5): DGGITQSPKYLFRKEGQNVTLSCEQNLNHDAMYWYRQDPGQGLRLIYYSQIVNDFQKGDIAEGYSVSREKKESFPLTVTSAQKNPTAFYLCASSIIAGGDQPQHFGDGTRLSIL.

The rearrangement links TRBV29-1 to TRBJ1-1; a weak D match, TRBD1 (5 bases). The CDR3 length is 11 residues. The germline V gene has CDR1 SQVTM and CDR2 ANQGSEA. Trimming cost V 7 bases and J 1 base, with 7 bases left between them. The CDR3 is CSAQGNTEAFF. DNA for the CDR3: TGCAGCGCCCAGGGGAACACTGAAGCTTTCTTT.

CDR3 residues: CASRGLGNEKLFF. In DNA, the CDR3 is TGCGCCAGCAGAGGACTCGGGAATGAAAAACTGTTTTTT. The rearrangement uses TRBV4-3 and TRBJ1-4; no reliable D call. Germline V lookup: CDR1 LGHNA, CDR2 YSLEER. V dropped 6 bases and J dropped 5 bases, with 10 bases sitting between them. CDR3 length equals 13 residues.

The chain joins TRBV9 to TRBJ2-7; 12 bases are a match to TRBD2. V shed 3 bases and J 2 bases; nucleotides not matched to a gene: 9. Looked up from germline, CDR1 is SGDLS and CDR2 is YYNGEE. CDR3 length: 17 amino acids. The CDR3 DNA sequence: TGTGCCAGCAGCGGTCGACTAGCGGGGGCACTCACCTACGAGCAGTACGTC. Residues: CASSGRLAGALTYEQYV.

The CDR3 DNA sequence: TGCAGTGCTAGTTACGGACTAGCGGGGGCCCGGTACAATGAGCAGTTCTTC. Translated, it gives CSASYGLAGARYNEQFF. The chain recombines TRBV20-1 with TRBJ2-1; 13 bases match TRBD2. The CDR3 length is 17 residues. Germline V gene data show CDR1 as DFQATT and CDR2 as SNEGSKA (reference sequence). J gave up 4 bases and V 3 bases, and 9 bases lay outside the gene matches.

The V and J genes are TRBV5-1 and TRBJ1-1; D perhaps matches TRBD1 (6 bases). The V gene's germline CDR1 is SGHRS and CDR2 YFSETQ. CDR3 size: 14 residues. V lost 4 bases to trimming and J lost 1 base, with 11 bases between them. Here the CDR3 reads CASSPQGGNTEAFF. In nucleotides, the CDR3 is TGCGCCAGCAGCCCACAGGGAGGGAACACTGAAGCTTTCTTT.

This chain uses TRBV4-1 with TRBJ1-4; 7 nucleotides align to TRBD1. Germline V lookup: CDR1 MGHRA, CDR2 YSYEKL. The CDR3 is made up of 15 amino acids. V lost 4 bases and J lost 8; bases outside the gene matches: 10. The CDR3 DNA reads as TGCGCCAGCAGCCCCGCGACAGGGAGAAGCGAAAAACTGTTTTTT. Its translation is CASSPATGRSEKLFF.

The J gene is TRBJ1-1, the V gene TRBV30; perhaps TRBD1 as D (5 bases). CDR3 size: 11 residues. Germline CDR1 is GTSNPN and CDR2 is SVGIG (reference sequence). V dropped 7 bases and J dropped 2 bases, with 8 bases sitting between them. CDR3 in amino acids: CASDSNTEAFF. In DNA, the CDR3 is TGTGCCTCTGACAGCAACACTGAAGCTTTCTTT.

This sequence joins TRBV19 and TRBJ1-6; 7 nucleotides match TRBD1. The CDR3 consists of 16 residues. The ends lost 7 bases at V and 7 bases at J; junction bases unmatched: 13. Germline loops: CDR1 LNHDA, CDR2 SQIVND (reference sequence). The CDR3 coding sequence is TGTGCCAGTACCCTGGGGGCAGGGGGGGAGAATTCACCCCTCCACTTT. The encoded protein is CASTLGAGGENSPLHF.

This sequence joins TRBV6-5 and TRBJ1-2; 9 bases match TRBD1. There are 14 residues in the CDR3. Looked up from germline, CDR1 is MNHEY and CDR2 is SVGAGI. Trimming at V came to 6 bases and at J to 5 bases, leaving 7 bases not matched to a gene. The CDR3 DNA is TGTGCCAGCAGACCACCGGGACAGGGATATGGCTACACCTTC. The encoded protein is CASRPPGQGYGYTF.

In DNA, the CDR3 is TGTGCCAGCAGCGCCGGGGTCCTCGGGACAGATACGCAGTATTTT. As protein: CASSAGVLGTDTQYF. This rearrangement joins TRBV9 to TRBJ2-3; tentatively, D is TRBD2 (5 bases). Germline values: CDR1 SGDLS, CDR2 YYNGEE. This CDR3 contains 15 residues. V gave up 3 bases and J gave up 3 bases, with 14 bases separating them.

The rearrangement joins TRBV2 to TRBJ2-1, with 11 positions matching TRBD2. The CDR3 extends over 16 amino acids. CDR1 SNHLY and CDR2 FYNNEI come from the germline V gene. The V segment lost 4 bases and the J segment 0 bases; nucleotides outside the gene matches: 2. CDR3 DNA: TGTGCCAGCAGTGCTAGCGGGGGGCCCTCCTACAATGAGCAGTTCTTC. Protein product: CASSASGGPSYNEQFF.

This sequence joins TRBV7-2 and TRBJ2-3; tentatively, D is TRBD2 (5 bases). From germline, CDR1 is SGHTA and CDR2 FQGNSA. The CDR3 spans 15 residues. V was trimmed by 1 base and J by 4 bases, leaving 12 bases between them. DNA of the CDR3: TGTGCCAGCAGCTTAGGCCCTAGCCCCCCAGATACGCAGTATTTT. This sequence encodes CASSLGPSPPDTQYF.

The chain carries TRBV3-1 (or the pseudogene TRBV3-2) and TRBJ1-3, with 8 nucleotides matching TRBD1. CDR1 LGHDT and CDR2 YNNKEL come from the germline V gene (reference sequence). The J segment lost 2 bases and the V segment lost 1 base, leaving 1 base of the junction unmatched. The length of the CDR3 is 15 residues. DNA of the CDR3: TGTGCCAGCAGCCAAGGGACAGGGACTGGAAACACCATATATTTT. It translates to CASSQGTGTGNTIYF.

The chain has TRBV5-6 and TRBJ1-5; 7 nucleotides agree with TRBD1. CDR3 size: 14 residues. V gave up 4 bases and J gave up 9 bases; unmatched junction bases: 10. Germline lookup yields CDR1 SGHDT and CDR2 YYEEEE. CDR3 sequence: CASSPHRGPGPQHF. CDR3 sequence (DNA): TGTGCCAGCAGCCCACACAGGGGCCCGGGGCCCCAGCATTTT.

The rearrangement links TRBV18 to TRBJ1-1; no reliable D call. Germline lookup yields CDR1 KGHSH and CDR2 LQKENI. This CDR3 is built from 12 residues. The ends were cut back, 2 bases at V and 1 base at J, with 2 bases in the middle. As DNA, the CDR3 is TGTGCCAGCTCACCAGGGAACACTGAAGCTTTCTTT. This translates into CASSPGNTEAFF.

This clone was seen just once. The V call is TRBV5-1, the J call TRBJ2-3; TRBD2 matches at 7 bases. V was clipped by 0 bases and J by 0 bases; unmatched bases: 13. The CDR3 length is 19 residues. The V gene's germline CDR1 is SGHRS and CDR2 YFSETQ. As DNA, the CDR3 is TGCGCCAGCAGCTTGGTTGTAGTGCTGCGGGGGACTAGCACAGATACGCAGTATTTT. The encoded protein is CASSLVVVLRGTSTDTQYF.

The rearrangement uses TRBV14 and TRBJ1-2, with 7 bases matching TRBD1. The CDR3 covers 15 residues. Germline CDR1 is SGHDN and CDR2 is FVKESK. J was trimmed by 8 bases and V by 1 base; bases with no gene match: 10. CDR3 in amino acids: CASSQAPLDRHGYTF. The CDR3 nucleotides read TGTGCCAGCAGCCAAGCCCCATTGGACAGGCACGGCTACACCTTC.

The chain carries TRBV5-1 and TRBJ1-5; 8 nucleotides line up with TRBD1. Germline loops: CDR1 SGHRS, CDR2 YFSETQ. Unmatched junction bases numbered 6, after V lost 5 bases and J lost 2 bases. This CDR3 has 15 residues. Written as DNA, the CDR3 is TGCGCCAGCAGACCGACAGGGGAGGGCAATCAGCCCCAGCATTTT. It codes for CASRPTGEGNQPQHF. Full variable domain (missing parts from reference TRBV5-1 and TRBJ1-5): KAGVTQTPRYLIKTRGQQVTLSCSPISGHRSVSWYQQTPGQGLQFLFEYFSETQRNKGNFPGRFSGRQFSNSRSEMNVSTLELGDSALYLCASRPTGEGNQPQHFGDGTRLSIL.

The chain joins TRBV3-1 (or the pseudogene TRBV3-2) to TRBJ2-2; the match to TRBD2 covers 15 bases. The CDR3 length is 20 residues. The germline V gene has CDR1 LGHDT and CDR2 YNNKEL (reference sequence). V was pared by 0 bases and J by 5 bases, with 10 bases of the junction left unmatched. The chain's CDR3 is CASSQDPRTSGGASTGELFF. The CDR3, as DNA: TGTGCCAGCAGCCAAGATCCTCGGACTAGCGGGGGGGCCAGTACCGGGGAGCTGTTTTTT.

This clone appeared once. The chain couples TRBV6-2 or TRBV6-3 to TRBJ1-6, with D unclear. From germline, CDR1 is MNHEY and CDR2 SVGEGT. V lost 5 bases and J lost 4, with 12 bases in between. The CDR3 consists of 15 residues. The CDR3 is CASSQGLIYNSPLHF. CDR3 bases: TGTGCCAGCAGTCAAGGACTGATTTATAATTCACCCCTCCACTTT.

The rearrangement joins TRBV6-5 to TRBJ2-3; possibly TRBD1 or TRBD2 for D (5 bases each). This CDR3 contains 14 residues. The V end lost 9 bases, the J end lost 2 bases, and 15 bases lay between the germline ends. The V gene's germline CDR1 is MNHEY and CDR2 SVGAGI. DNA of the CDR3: TGTGCCAGTGGGACCAGTTCCCTCACAGATACGCAGTATTTT. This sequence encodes CASGTSSLTDTQYF.